A single T cell receptor (beta chain) is shown here with its context. Profiled with immunoSEQ multiplex PCR; TCRdb holds only in-frame clones, not every one. The table has just under 150,000 clones, 86% seen once; the top ten hold around a sixth. This entry belongs to a study of radiation and T cells in renal cell carcinoma. The CDR3 runs to 15 residues. Germline V gene data show CDR1 as SGHDT and CDR2 as YYEEEE. V lost 4 bases and J 5 bases, leaving 18 bases between the germline ends. Regarding time point: blood 4 weeks post-SBRT, at nephrectomy. Documented treatment: 15 Gy SBRT to primary tumor, nephrectomy 4 weeks later.

The clonotype was recovered from a woman aged 50 to 60 with renal cell carcinoma. The chain combines TRBV5-6 with TRBJ1-1; D might be TRBD1 (5 bases). The specimen comprised blood, sampled from a patient whose treatment included radiotherapy and nephrectomy. The CDR3 DNA reads as TGTGCCAGCAGCCCTACCGGTAGGGGAAGGACTGAAGCTTTCTTT. It encodes CASSPTGRGRTEAFF.